Below are 8 T cell receptor beta chains sequenced from a single sample in a study of post-analysis software for immune sequencing data. TCR beta cDNA libraries included unique molecular identifiers. TCRdb reanalysed the PCR reads using MiXCR and keeps one entry per CDR3 protein. There are some 690,000 distinct CDR3 sequences in the sample; 55% to 60% occur only once, and approximately 10% lies in the top ten. No antigen is known for these receptors. Study-wide results and limits: TRBV5-6, TRBV5-1 and TRBV20-1 were among about 5 TRBV segments more frequent in patients than controls.

Material for sequencing was blood. The receptors derive from a girl aged 2 to 9 with multiple sclerosis.

This chain joins TRBV29-1 and TRBJ1-2; D is unclear. The V gene lost 5 bases and the J gene lost 1 base, with 5 bases spanning the gap. CDR3 length: 11 amino acids. The V gene's germline CDR1 is SQVTM and CDR2 ANQGSEA. The chain's CDR3 is CSVFSNYGYTF. In DNA, the CDR3 is TGCAGCGTTTTTAGTAACTATGGCTACACCTTC.

The V and J genes are TRBV6-2 or TRBV6-3 and TRBJ2-2; 15 bases match TRBD2. This CDR3 contains 17 residues. Germline V gene sequence: CDR1 MNHEY, CDR2 SVGEGT. The trim removed 4 bases at V and 3 bases at J, leaving 3 bases unmatched. The CDR3 loop reads CASSSGLAGGDTGELFF. CDR3 DNA: TGTGCCAGCAGTTCGGGACTAGCGGGGGGAGACACCGGGGAGCTGTTTTTT.

The chain joins TRBV12-3 or TRBV12-4 to TRBJ2-2, with 7 bases that match TRBD2. With 4 bases clipped from V and 1 base from J, the junction kept 12 bases outside the gene matches. This CDR3 is 18 amino acids long. CDR3: CASSSWTQASGNTGELFF. CDR3 coding DNA: TGTGCCAGCAGTTCATGGACCCAGGCTAGCGGGAACACCGGGGAGCTGTTTTTT.

The chain combines TRBV21-1 with TRBJ1-1; the D segment call TRBD1 is taken from the table without a DNA check. TRBV21-1 counts as a pseudogene. The CDR3 runs to 15 residues. CDR3 DNA: TGTGCCAGCAGCAATAGCGGGGGGGGATACACTGAAGCTTTCTTT. Protein sequence: CASSNSGGGYTEAFF.

V gene TRBV27 combines with J gene TRBJ2-2; TRBD1 is a possible D gene (5 bases). The germline V gene has CDR1 MNHEY and CDR2 SMNVEV (reference sequence). The V and J ends lost 3 bases and 3 bases respectively, with 17 bases between them. The CDR3 has 17 residues. This chain's CDR3 is CASSFIQGAYDTGELFF. The CDR3 region has the DNA TGTGCCAGCAGTTTCATTCAAGGGGCTTATGACACCGGGGAGCTGTTTTTT.

This clonotype was picked up a small number of times. The chain joins TRBV29-1 to TRBJ2-7; 11 positions agree with TRBD2. The V and J ends lost 5 bases and 3 bases, in that order; junction bases with no gene match: 3. The CDR3 totals 13 residues. CDR1 SQVTM and CDR2 ANQGSEA come from the germline V gene. This CDR3 is CSVLGTSGYEQYF. CDR3 DNA: TGCAGCGTTCTCGGGACTAGCGGCTACGAGCAGTACTTC.

This clonotype was observed a few times. The V and J genes are TRBV6-5 and TRBJ2-3, with D hard to call. Germline CDR1 is MNHEY and CDR2 is SVGAGI. The CDR3 runs to 13 residues. Trimming took off 6 bases at V and 3 bases at J, with 10 bases between the two ends. CDR3 in DNA: TGTGCCAGCAGCTCCATCGCAACAGATACGCAGTATTTT. Residues: CASSSIATDTQYF.

The chain's CDR3 is CSAISSSYEQYF. The CDR3 DNA reads TGCAGCGCTATCTCAAGCTCCTACGAGCAGTACTTC. This rearrangement joins TRBV29-1 to TRBJ2-7; no reliable D call. Deletions cut 7 bases from V and 0 bases from J, with 10 bases between. The germline V gene encodes CDR1 SQVTM and CDR2 ANQGSEA. This CDR3 comprises 12 residues.